The clone carrying this T cell receptor beta chain has a count of ten or more. Its antigen is currently unknown. Time point reported: persistent/refractory GD, antithyroid drugs over 5 years with positive TRAb. Scientists built the TCR library using RNA that was extracted from PBMCs. V shed 2 bases and J shed 5 bases, with 7 bases lying between them. CDR3 length equals 13 residues. Germline assignment: CDR1 MDHEN and CDR2 SYDVKM. HTBI primers from iRepertoire and Arm-PCR of CDR3 regions yielded the TCR beta libraries. Per the study methods: Looking across samples, the authors found 62 TRBV and 14 TRBJ segments. TCRdb used MiXCR to reprocess the multiplex PCR reads, holding one entry per CDR3 protein. The V and J calls, along with clone size, are taken from TCRdb and not from the paper's own processing. The sample lists some 430,000 distinct CDR3 sequences, about 22% occurring once. This sample was included in a study of regulatory T cells in long-lasting Graves disease.

Regarding the study as a whole: Persistent Graves' patients showed a TCR diversity that was lower than that of newly diagnosed ones. With persistent disease, TRBV28, TRBJ1-2 and TRBJ2-5 were the favored segments.

The chain uses TRBV28 and TRBJ1-5; D is ambiguous. This clonotype originated in a female donor with Graves disease. The starting material was peripheral blood mononuclear cells (PBMCs), obtained when the disease was refractory, from a patient treated with antithyroid drugs. In DNA form, the CDR3 reads TGTGCCAGCAGTTTAAGCAGTCATCAGCCCCAGCATTTT. It specifies CASSLSSHQPQHF. The complete variable domain, with remaining parts taken from reference TRBV28 and TRBJ1-5, reads DVKVTQSSRYLVKRTGEKVFLECVQDMDHENMFWYRQDPGLGLRLIYFSYDVKMKEKGDIPEGYSVSREKKERFSLILESASTNQTSMYLCASSLSSHQPQHFGDGTRLSIL.